The entry below gives a single T cell receptor beta chain sequence along with its context. Its antigen is unidentified. Together with a sample-barcoded 5' primer, a J-beta primer mix was included in a second PCR lasting about 7 to 12 cycles. TCRdb re-derived calls from the 5' RACE reads in MiXCR, one entry per CDR3 protein. Of about 800,000 distinct CDR3 sequences in the sample, approximately 25% were seen once. Trimming shortened V by 4 bases and J by 7 bases, and 7 bases separated the two germline ends. Germline loops: CDR1 SGHAT, CDR2 FQNNGV. The CDR3 length is 12 residues. The record originates from a study of blood T cells in healthy people across ages. General observations from the study: TCR beta diversity, measured per million T cells, fell in a roughly linear way with age.

This sample was shared with a second study, whose subject was T cells of mothers and their children.

The specimen sequenced was blood. The chain employs TRBV11-2 and TRBJ1-4; D not certain. This clonotype originated in a boy aged 5 to 17 in good health. The CDR3 bases are TGTGCCAGCAGCTCCCATGGTGAAAAACTGTTTTTT. Protein: CASSSHGEKLFF.